This entry lists 18 T cell receptor beta chains sequenced from one sample in a study of blood T cell repertoires in COVID-19 (dated by TCRdb to the early 2020s). Library preparation used the immunoSEQ multiplex PCR assay. TCRdb's version of the immuneACCESS table is confined to in-frame rearrangements and falls short of the full clone set. An unresolved V gene accounts for under half of the shortfall where checked; the remainder is of unknown origin. The sample yields about 170,000 clones; roughly 84% were counted once. The top ten constitute about 14% of the sample. Sequenced sample: peripheral blood. These receptors were taken from a woman aged 70-85 years with COVID-19, enrolled during active disease.

The CDR3 sequence is CASSESVAGELFF. DNA of the CDR3: TGTGCCAGCAGTGAATCGGTAGCCGGGGAGCTGTTTTTT. The chain joins TRBV6-1 to TRBJ2-2; D unclear. Germline CDR1 is MNHNS and CDR2 is SASEGT. V lost 2 bases, J lost 6 bases, and 7 bases lay in between. This CDR3 has 13 residues.

This chain connects TRBV19 to TRBJ2-5; 8 positions match TRBD1. This CDR3 comprises 13 residues. V shed 5 bases, J shed 2 bases, and the junction held 1 base outside the gene matches. Germline V lookup: CDR1 LNHDA, CDR2 SQIVND (reference sequence). This CDR3 reads CASSRDRQETQYF. CDR3 in DNA: TGTGCCAGTAGTCGGGACAGGCAAGAGACCCAGTACTTC.

CDR3 protein: CASTRGRGQETQYF. DNA for the CDR3: TGTGCCAGCACCCGCGGAAGGGGCCAAGAGACCCAGTACTTC. J is TRBJ2-5 and V is TRBV2, with a possible D match to TRBD1 (5 bases). This CDR3 is 14 amino acids long. V was pared by 7 bases and J by 1 base, with 13 bases between. Germline V lookup: CDR1 SNHLY, CDR2 FYNNEI.

CDR3 bases: TGTGCCAGCAGTTACTCGACGCAGGGGGTGGGCTACACCTTC. Translation: CASSYSTQGVGYTF. The chain has TRBV6-5 and TRBJ1-2; 7 nucleotides match TRBD1. The CDR3 covers 14 residues. From germline, CDR1 is MNHEY and CDR2 SVGAGI. With V trimmed by 0 bases and J by 8 bases, 6 bases remained unmatched.

The CDR3 spells CASRPAGGPGDTQYF. In nucleotides, the CDR3 is TGTGCCAGCAGACCAGCGGGAGGGCCAGGAGATACGCAGTATTTT. V and J are TRBV27 and TRBJ2-3; TRBD2 aligns across 10 bases. Losses at the gene ends were 6 bases for V and 5 bases for J; bases not matched to a gene: 8. The CDR3 sequence is 15 residues long. Germline values: CDR1 MNHEY, CDR2 SMNVEV (reference sequence).

The chain has TRBV7-8 and TRBJ2-3, with TRBD2 identical over 14 bases. CDR1 SGHVS and CDR2 FQNEAQ come from the germline V gene. The CDR3 covers 16 residues. With V trimmed by 4 bases and J by 5 bases, 5 bases remained unmatched. CDR3 protein: CASSYRLAGGLDTQYF. The CDR3 region has the DNA TGTGCCAGCAGCTACAGACTAGCGGGAGGGCTAGATACGCAGTATTTT.

This clone came up many times. The genes are TRBV5-5 and TRBJ1-4; 8 positions agree with TRBD1. V was clipped by 7 bases and J by 4 bases; unmatched bases: 9. This CDR3 contains 15 residues. The germline CDR1 and CDR2 sequences are SGHKS and YYEKEE (reference sequence). The CDR3 DNA follows: TGTGCCAGCTTGGGGGACAGGCAGGGTAATGAAAAACTGTTTTTT. Translated, it gives CASLGDRQGNEKLFF.

J is TRBJ1-5 and V is TRBV4-1; a weak D match, TRBD1 (5 bases). V was cut by 5 bases and J by 6 bases, with 20 bases left in between. CDR1 MGHRA and CDR2 YSYEKL come from the germline V gene. CDR3 length: 16 amino acids. The CDR3 reads CASSSGADLDFQPQHF. The CDR3 DNA reads TGCGCCAGCAGCTCTGGGGCAGATTTAGACTTTCAGCCCCAGCATTTT.

The CDR3 DNA sequence: TGTGCCTGGACTCGGACTATGTACGAGCAGTACTTC. This gives the protein CAWTRTMYEQYF. This chain uses TRBV30 with TRBJ2-7; D may be TRBD2 (6 bases). Germline assignment: CDR1 GTSNPN and CDR2 SVGIG (reference sequence). The CDR3 has 12 amino acids. With 4 bases removed from V and 4 bases from J, the gap between germline ends came to 11 bases. Using reference TRBV30 and TRBJ2-7 for the parts outside the CDR3, the full variable domain is SQTIHQWPATLVQPVGSPLSLECTVEGTSNPNLYWYRQAAGRGLQLLFYSVGIGQISSEVPQNLSASRPQDRQFILSSKKLLLSDSGFYLCAWTRTMYEQYFGPGTRLTVT.

The chain has TRBV6-5 and TRBJ2-2; D might be TRBD1 (6 bases). This CDR3 has 14 residues. The germline V and J ends were trimmed by 9 bases and 1 base, with 12 bases remaining between them. Germline V lookup: CDR1 MNHEY, CDR2 SVGAGI. CDR3 nucleotide sequence: TGTGCCAGAAGCGAGGGGGTGAACACCGGGGAGCTGTTTTTT. Residues: CARSEGVNTGELFF.

This clone was observed a single time. The chain couples TRBV28 to TRBJ2-7, with D possibly being TRBD2 (6 bases). CDR1 and CDR2 (germline): MDHEN, SYDVKM. The V and J ends lost 7 bases and 6 bases respectively, with 16 bases between them. CDR3 length: 13 residues. Written as DNA, the CDR3 is TGTGCCAGCACCCAAGCGGGTGAAATCGAGCAGTACTTC. Its translation is CASTQAGEIEQYF.

This clone was counted at least ten times. The chain uses TRBV6-8 and TRBJ2-7; tentative D call: TRBD2 (6 bases). The CDR3 runs 13 residues. V dropped 6 bases and J dropped 7 bases, with 16 bases sitting between them. Germline V lookup: CDR1 MNHGY, CDR2 SAAAGT. The DNA for the CDR3 is TGTGCCAGCAGACCCGGGACTCTCGTGGAGCAGTACTTC. It translates to CASRPGTLVEQYF.

This clone was counted once. The CDR3 bases are TGTGCCAGCAGCTTAGGACAGAGTCCCTATGGCTACACCTTC. The encoded protein is CASSLGQSPYGYTF. The V gene is TRBV7-9, the J gene TRBJ1-2, with TRBD1 as a possible D gene (5 bases). Trimming removed 1 base at V and 4 bases at J, with 10 bases between. Germline V lookup: CDR1 SEHNR, CDR2 FQNEAQ (reference sequence). The CDR3 extends over 14 amino acids.

The J gene is TRBJ2-7, the V gene TRBV13; TRBD1 might be the D (5 bases). In germline, CDR1 is PRHDT, CDR2 FYEKMQ (reference sequence). The V end lost 3 bases, the J end lost 2 bases, and 14 bases lay between the germline ends. CDR3 length: 15 residues. CDR3 protein: CASSLGPAGTYEQYF. Here the CDR3 DNA reads TGTGCCAGCAGCTTGGGCCCCGCAGGGACCTACGAGCAGTACTTC.

The rearrangement joins TRBV7-2 to TRBJ1-4, with 7 bases matching TRBD1. Looked up from germline, CDR1 is SGHTA and CDR2 is FQGNSA. This CDR3 is 19 amino acids long. V was pared by 4 bases and J by 2 bases, with 16 bases of the junction left unmatched. The CDR3 DNA reads as TGTGCCAGCAGCTCCCATAGGCCACAGGGGTCGTTGACTAATGAAAAACTGTTTTTT. This gives the protein CASSSHRPQGSLTNEKLFF.

The genes are TRBV5-1 and TRBJ2-1; no clear D gene. Trimming cost V 4 bases and J 1 base, with 18 bases left between them. The CDR3 loop spans 17 amino acids. Germline V gene lookup returns CDR1 SGHRS and CDR2 YFSETQ. CDR3 DNA sequence: TGCGCCAGCAGCACCCCAACATTATCCTCTTCCTACAATGAGCAGTTCTTC. Amino acids: CASSTPTLSSSYNEQFF. The whole variable domain, remainder taken from reference TRBV5-1 and TRBJ2-1, is KAGVTQTPRYLIKTRGQQVTLSCSPISGHRSVSWYQQTPGQGLQFLFEYFSETQRNKGNFPGRFSGRQFSNSRSEMNVSTLELGDSALYLCASSTPTLSSSYNEQFFGPGTRLTVL.

The V gene is TRBV28, the J gene TRBJ1-4; D might be TRBD1 (6 bases). Germline values: CDR1 MDHEN, CDR2 SYDVKM. The CDR3 loop spans 12 amino acids. Trimming stripped 6 bases from V and 8 bases from J, with 10 bases between. The CDR3 coding sequence is TGTGCCAGCAGCACAGGGTCCGAAAAACTGTTTTTT. Its protein is CASSTGSEKLFF.

The chain has TRBV5-1 and TRBJ1-5; D ambiguous. The CDR3 has 15 amino acids. Germline CDR1 is SGHRS and CDR2 is YFSETQ. The V and J ends lost 0 bases and 4 bases respectively, with 11 bases between them. The CDR3 loop reads CASSLDGLRNQPQHF. In nucleotides, the CDR3 is TGCGCCAGCAGCTTGGACGGACTTCGGAATCAGCCCCAGCATTTT.